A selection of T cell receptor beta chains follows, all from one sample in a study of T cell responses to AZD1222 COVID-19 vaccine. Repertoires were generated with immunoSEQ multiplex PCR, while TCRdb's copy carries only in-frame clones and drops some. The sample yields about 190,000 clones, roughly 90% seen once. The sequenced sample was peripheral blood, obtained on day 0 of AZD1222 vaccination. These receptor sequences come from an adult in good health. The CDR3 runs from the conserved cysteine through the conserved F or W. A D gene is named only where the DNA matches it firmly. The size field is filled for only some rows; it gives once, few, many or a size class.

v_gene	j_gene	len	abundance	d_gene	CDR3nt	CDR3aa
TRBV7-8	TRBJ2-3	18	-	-	TGTGCCAGCAGCTTAGATCCGCGGGGAGAGGATAGCACAGATACGCAGTATTTT	CASSLDPRGEDSTDTQYF
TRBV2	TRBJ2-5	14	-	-	TGTGCCAGCAGTGAAGCGCTTCCCGATGGGACCCAGTACTTC	CASSEALPDGTQYF
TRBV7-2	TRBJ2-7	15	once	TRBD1	TGTGCCAGCAGCTTAGGCCGGGACAGGTCCTACGAGCAGTACTTC	CASSLGRDRSYEQYF
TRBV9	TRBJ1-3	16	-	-	TGTGCCAGCAGCGTTTACGACAGGATCTCTGGAAACACCATATATTTT	CASSVYDRISGNTIYF
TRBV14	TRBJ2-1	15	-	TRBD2	TGTGCCAGCAGCCAAGGACTAGCGGGGTACAATGAGCAGTTCTTC	CASSQGLAGYNEQFF
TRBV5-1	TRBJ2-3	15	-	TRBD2	TGCGCCAGCAGCCGAGCGGGAGGCCACGGAGATACGCAGTATTTT	CASSRAGGHGDTQYF
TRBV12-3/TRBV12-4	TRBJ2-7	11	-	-	TGTGCCAGCAGCCAAGGGCTAGAGCAGTACTTC	CASSQGLEQYF
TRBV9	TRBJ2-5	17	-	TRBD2	TGTGCCAGCAGCACGGGAGAGCGGGGGGGATTCCAAGAGACCCAGTACTTC	CASSTGERGGFQETQYF
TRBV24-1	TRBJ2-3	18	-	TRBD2	TGTGCCACCAGTGATTCCGCCGGGACTAGCGGTGGGGGGGATACGCAGTATTTT	CATSDSAGTSGGGDTQYF
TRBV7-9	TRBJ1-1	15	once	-	TGTGCCAGCAGCTTAGAGGGTACTTGGAACACTGAAGCTTTCTTT	CASSLEGTWNTEAFF
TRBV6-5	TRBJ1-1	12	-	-	TGTGCCAGCAGTAAACTGAACACTGAAGCTTTCTTT	CASSKLNTEAFF
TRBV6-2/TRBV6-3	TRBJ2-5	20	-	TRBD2	TGTGCCAGCAGTTACTCAGCTGGGACTAGCGGGTCCTGGTTACAAGAGACCCAGTACTTC	CASSYSAGTSGSWLQETQYF
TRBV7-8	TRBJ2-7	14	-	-	TGTGCCAGCAGCTTAGCCGGGCAGCCCTACGAGCAGTACTTC	CASSLAGQPYEQYF
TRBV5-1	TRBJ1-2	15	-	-	TGCGCCAGCAGGGGTCAGGGCATGCTGTCGTATGGCTACACCTTC	CASRGQGMLSYGYTF
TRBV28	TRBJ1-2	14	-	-	TGTGCCAGCAGACCAGGGGCCTACTCTTATGGCTACACCTTC	CASRPGAYSYGYTF
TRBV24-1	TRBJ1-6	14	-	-	TGTGCCACCAGTGACAACACAGGGTATTCACCCCTCCACTTT	CATSDNTGYSPLHF
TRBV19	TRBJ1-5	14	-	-	TGTGCCAGTAGTCCCCTTCATAGCAATCAGCCCCAGCATTTT	CASSPLHSNQPQHF
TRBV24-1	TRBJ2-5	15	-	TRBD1	TGTGCCACCAGTTATTCCGGACAGGGATTGGAGACCCAGTACTTC	CATSYSGQGLETQYF
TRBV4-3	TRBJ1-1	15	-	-	TGCGCCAGCAGCCAAGAAAGGGGGTTGGACACTGAAGCTTTCTTT	CASSQERGLDTEAFF
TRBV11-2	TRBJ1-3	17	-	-	TGTGCCAGCAGCTTAGACCCCGGGGGGTCCTCTGGAAACACCATATATTTT	CASSLDPGGSSGNTIYF
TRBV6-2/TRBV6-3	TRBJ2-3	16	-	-	TGTGCCAGCAGTGCCACCCGGTGGCCTAGCACAGATACGCAGTATTTT	CASSATRWPSTDTQYF
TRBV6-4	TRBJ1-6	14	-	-	TGTGCCAGCAGTCCCCAGGGAGAGACATCACCCCTCCACTTT	CASSPQGETSPLHF
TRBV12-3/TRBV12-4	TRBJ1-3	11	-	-	TGTGCCAGCCATTGGGGAAACACCATATATTTT	CASHWGNTIYF
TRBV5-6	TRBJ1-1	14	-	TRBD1	TGTGCCAGCAGATCGGGACAGGGAAACACTGAAGCTTTCTTT	CASRSGQGNTEAFF
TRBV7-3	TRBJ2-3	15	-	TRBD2	TGTGCCAGCAGCAAGGGACTAGCGGGAGTGGATACGCAGTATTTT	CASSKGLAGVDTQYF
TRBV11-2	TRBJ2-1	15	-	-	TGTGCCAGCAGCGAAACAGGGAACTCCTACAATGAGCAGTTCTTC	CASSETGNSYNEQFF
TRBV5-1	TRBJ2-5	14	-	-	TGCGCCAGCAGCTCTGGACTCACACAAGAGACCCAGTACTTC	CASSSGLTQETQYF
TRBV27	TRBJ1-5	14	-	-	TGTGCCAGCAGTTTACCAGGTTCAAATCAGCCCCAGCATTTT	CASSLPGSNQPQHF
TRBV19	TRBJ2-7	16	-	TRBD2	TGTGCCAGTAAAAGGTCGTCGGGCGGGAGTGGGTACGAGCAGTACTTC	CASKRSSGGSGYEQYF
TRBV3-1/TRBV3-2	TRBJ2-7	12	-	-	TGTGCCAGCAGCCAGGCGGGGTACGAGCAGTACTTC	CASSQAGYEQYF
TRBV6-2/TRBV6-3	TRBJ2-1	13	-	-	TGTGCCAGCAGCCCCGCCTTTTCTGGTGAGCAGTTCTTC	CASSPAFSGEQFF
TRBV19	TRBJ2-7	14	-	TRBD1	TGTGCCAGTAGCCGACAGGGTAGGTCCTACGAGCAGTACTTC	CASSRQGRSYEQYF